Reported below is one T cell receptor (beta chain). These data come from a study of T cell repertoires in cytomegalovirus infection. The germline V gene encodes CDR1 LGHNT and CDR2 FRNRAP. Trimming stripped 1 base from V and 2 bases from J, with 14 bases between. CDR3 length equals 17 residues. TCRdb recomputed calls from the reads with MiXCR, one row per CDR3 protein. The repertoire consists of some 440,000 distinct CDR3 sequences, with 25% to 40% occurring once and the leading ten covering roughly 15%. The sequenced sample was PBMCs. V usage is TRBV12-5 and J usage is TRBJ2-2; D may be TRBD1 (6 bases). This clonotype was sampled from a human donor in good health (CMV status not recorded). Some clones in this sample may be carry-over from other donors' samples. CDR3 sequence (DNA): TGTGCTAGTGGTTTGGCCCTGACAGGCCAAAACACCGGGGAGCTGTTTTTT. This codes for CASGLALTGQNTGELFF.